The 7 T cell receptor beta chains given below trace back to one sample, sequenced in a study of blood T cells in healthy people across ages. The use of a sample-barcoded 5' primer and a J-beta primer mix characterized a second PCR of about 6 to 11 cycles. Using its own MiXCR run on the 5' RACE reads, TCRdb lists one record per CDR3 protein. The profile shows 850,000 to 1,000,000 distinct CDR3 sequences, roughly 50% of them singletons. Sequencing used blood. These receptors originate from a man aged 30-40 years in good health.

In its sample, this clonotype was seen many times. CDR3 protein: CASSLAVYNEQFF. The CDR3, as DNA: TGTGCCAGCAGTTTGGCAGTTTACAATGAGCAGTTCTTC. The chain recombines TRBV27 with TRBJ2-1; unclear D gene. Trimming shortened V by 3 bases and J by 4 bases, and 7 bases separated the two germline ends. The CDR3 loop spans 13 amino acids. Germline V gene data show CDR1 as MNHEY and CDR2 as SMNVEV (reference sequence).

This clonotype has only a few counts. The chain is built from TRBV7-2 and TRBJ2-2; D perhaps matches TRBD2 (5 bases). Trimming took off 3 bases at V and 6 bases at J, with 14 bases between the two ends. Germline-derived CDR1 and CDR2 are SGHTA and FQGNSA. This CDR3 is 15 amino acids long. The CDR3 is CASSFAGIGPGELFF. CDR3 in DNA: TGTGCCAGCAGCTTCGCCGGGATTGGCCCCGGGGAGCTGTTTTTT.

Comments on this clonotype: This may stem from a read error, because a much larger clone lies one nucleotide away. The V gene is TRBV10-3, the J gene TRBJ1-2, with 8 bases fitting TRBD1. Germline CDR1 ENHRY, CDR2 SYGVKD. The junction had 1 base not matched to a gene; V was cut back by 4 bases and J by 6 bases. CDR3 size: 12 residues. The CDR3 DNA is TGTGCCATCAGTGGACAGGGGCATGGCTACACCTTC. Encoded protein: CAISGQGHGYTF.

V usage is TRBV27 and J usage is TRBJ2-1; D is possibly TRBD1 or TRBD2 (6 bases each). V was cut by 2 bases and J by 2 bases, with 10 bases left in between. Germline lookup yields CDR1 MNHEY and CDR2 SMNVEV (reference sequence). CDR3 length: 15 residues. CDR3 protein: CASSLLGGPYNEQFF. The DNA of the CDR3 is TGTGCCAGCAGTTTACTCGGGGGCCCCTACAATGAGCAGTTCTTC.

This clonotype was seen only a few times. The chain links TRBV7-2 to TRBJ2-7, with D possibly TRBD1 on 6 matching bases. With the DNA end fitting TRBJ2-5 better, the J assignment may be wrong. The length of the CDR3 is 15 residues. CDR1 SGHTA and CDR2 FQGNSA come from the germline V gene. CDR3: CASSLADRTTKTQYF. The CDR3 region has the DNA TGTGCCAGCAGCTTAGCCGACAGGACGACAAAGACCCAGTACTTC.

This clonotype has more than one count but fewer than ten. The CDR3 region is CASSLGTGVSTDTQYF. The CDR3 coding sequence is TGTGCCAGCAGCTTGGGGACAGGCGTGAGCACAGATACGCAGTATTTT. This chain connects TRBV7-2 to TRBJ2-3, with 8 bases matching TRBD1. Unmatched junction bases numbered 5, after V lost 3 bases and J lost 0 bases. The CDR3 is 16 residues long. CDR1 and CDR2 from the germline V gene are SGHTA and FQGNSA.

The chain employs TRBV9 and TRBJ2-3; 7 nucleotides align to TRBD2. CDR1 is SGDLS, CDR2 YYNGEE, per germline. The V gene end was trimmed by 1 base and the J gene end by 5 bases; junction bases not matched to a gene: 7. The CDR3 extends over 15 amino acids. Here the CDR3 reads CASSVRGGGEDTQYF. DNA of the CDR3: TGTGCCAGCAGCGTAAGGGGCGGGGGTGAAGATACGCAGTATTTT.